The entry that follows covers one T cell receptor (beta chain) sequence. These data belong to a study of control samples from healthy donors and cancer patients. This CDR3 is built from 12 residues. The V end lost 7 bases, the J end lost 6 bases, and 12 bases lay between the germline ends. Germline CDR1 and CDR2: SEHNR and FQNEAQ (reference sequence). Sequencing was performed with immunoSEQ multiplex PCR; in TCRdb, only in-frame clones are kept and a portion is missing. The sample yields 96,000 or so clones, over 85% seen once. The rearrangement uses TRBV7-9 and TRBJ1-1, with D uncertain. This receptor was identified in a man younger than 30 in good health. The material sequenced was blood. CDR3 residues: CASTPSTPEAFF. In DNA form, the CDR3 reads TGTGCCAGCACCCCCTCCACCCCTGAAGCTTTCTTT. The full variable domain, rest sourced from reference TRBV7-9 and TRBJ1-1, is DTGVSQNPRHKITKRGQNVTFRCDPISEHNRLYWYRQTLGQGPEFLTYFQNEAQLEKSRLLSDRFSAERPKGSFSTLEIQRTEQGDSAMYLCASTPSTPEAFFGQGTRLTVV.